A selection of T cell receptor beta chains follows, all from one sample in a study of response to subunit inactivated influenza vaccine. TCRdb re-called the RT-PCR reads through MiXCR, storing one row per CDR3 protein. The sample contains over 800,000 distinct CDR3 sequences, 21% of which appear only once. The material sequenced was PBMCs from blood, taken more than 4 days after vaccination. The receptors were sampled from a man aged 50 or older who received an inactivated influenza vaccine. The CDR3 runs from the conserved cysteine through the conserved F or W. A D gene is named only where the DNA matches it firmly. Clone size is not always given. Where it is, it says once, few, many or a class for expanded clones.

j_call v_call d_call clone_size cdr3_aa cdr3_nt
TRBJ2-3 TRBV7-6 . few CASSLARSRTEEASTDTQYF TGTGCCAGCAGCTTAGCGAGATCCCGGACAGAAGAGGCTAGCACAGATACGCAGTATTTT
TRBJ2-4 TRBV7-2 TRBD2 few CASSTSPGLAVNIQYF TGTGCCAGCAGCACCAGCCCGGGACTAGCGGTAAACATTCAGTACTTC
TRBJ2-3 TRBV7-9 TRBD1 few CASSPRDRGLTDTQYF TGTGCCAGCAGCCCACGGGACAGGGGGTTGACAGATACGCAGTATTTT
TRBJ2-1 TRBV5-1 . few CASSLDSLNEQFF TGCGCCAGCAGCTTGGATTCCCTCAATGAGCAGTTCTTC
TRBJ2-1 TRBV20-1 . few CSARALVSYNEQFF TGCAGTGCTAGAGCCCTAGTATCCTACAATGAGCAGTTCTTC
TRBJ1-6 TRBV20-1 . . CSARVRSNSPLHF TGCAGTGCTAGAGTTCGCAGTAATTCACCCCTCCACTTT
TRBJ2-3 TRBV7-2 TRBD2 many CASSLSYLGREGDTQYF TGTGCCAGCAGCTTATCTTACCTCGGGCGGGAGGGAGATACGCAGTATTTT
TRBJ1-1 TRBV7-2 . few CASRTSLNTEAFF TGTGCCAGCAGAACTTCGCTGAACACTGAAGCTTTCTTT
TRBJ1-5 TRBV6-1 . few CASRVTGRSNQPQHF TGTGCCAGCCGGGTGACAGGCCGTAGCAATCAGCCCCAGCATTTT
TRBJ2-3 TRBV28 TRBD2 many CASEPTSGRGTDTQYF TGTGCCAGCGAGCCAACTAGCGGGAGAGGGACAGATACGCAGTATTTT
TRBJ2-1 TRBV4-2 . many CASSQEEPDNEQFF TGTGCCAGCAGCCAAGAGGAACCCGACAATGAGCAGTTCTTC
TRBJ1-5 TRBV28 . . CASSPPGLGGQHF TGTGCCAGCAGTCCACCGGGCCTAGGGGGTCAGCATTTT
TRBJ1-2 TRBV29-1 . . CSVDFTGTIYGYTF TGCAGCGTTGATTTCACAGGGACAATCTATGGCTACACCTTC
TRBJ2-1 TRBV12-3/TRBV12-4 TRBD2 many CASTQTAGGQVNEQFF TGTGCCAGCACCCAAACGGCGGGGGGCCAGGTCAATGAGCAGTTCTTC
TRBJ2-3 TRBV20-1 . . CSATGNTDTQYF TGCAGTGCTACCGGGAACACAGATACGCAGTATTTT
TRBJ2-3 TRBV29-1 TRBD2 many CSVDNSGRENTDTQYF TGCAGCGTTGATAATAGCGGGAGGGAAAACACAGATACGCAGTATTTT
TRBJ2-7 TRBV7-9 . . CASSSALGEQYF TGTGCCAGCAGCTCCGCGCTGGGAGAGCAGTACTTC
TRBJ2-1 TRBV20-1 TRBD2 few CSARDHLGTSGYNEQFF TGCAGTGCTAGAGACCACCTCGGGACTAGCGGCTACAATGAGCAGTTCTTC
TRBJ1-1 TRBV3-1 . . CATCQGMDGNTEAFF TGTGCCACCTGCCAAGGAATGGATGGGAACACTGAAGCTTTCTTT
TRBJ2-1 TRBV7-8 TRBD2 . CASSPAGTSMSNEQFF TGTGCCAGCAGCCCAGCCGGGACTAGCATGAGCAATGAGCAGTTCTTC
TRBJ1-1 TRBV11-1 TRBD1 . CASSLPSGTVNTEAFF TGTGCCAGCAGCTTACCCTCCGGGACAGTGAACACTGAAGCTTTCTTT
TRBJ1-2 TRBV25-1 . . CASSGGVDYGYTF TGTGCCAGCAGTGGGGGAGTTGACTATGGCTACACCTTC
TRBJ2-7 TRBV28 . many CASSIGGGTGPEQYF TGTGCCAGCAGCATCGGGGGGGGGACAGGTCCCGAGCAGTACTTC
TRBJ2-7 TRBV27 TRBD2 . CASSFVAGGKGYEQYF TGTGCCAGCAGTTTCGTTGCGGGAGGAAAGGGCTACGAGCAGTACTTC
TRBJ2-7 TRBV12-3/TRBV12-4 . . CASSFLAGLFEQYF TGTGCCAGCAGTTTTCTGGCGGGCTTGTTCGAGCAGTACTTC
TRBJ1-4 TRBV5-1 . . CASSLGRVNEKLFF TGCGCCAGCAGCTTGGGACGGGTTAATGAAAAACTGTTTTTT
TRBJ1-5 TRBV7-8 . . CASSLGRGSDQPQHF TGTGCCAGCAGCTTAGGAAGGGGCTCGGATCAGCCCCAGCATTTT
TRBJ2-7 TRBV7-2 . . CASSSQGMGSYEQYF TGTGCCAGCAGCTCACAGGGTATGGGCTCCTACGAGCAGTACTTC
TRBJ2-4 TRBV10-3 . . CAIILRENLMAKNIQYF TGTGCCATCATTCTTCGGGAGAACCTTATGGCCAAAAACATTCAGTACTTC
TRBJ2-2 TRBV28 . . CASSKSGAGELFF TGTGCCAGTTCGAAGTCCGGGGCCGGGGAGCTGTTTTTT
TRBJ2-5 TRBV12-3/TRBV12-4 . few CASSLAGQGGTQYF TGTGCCAGCAGTTTAGCAGGCCAGGGGGGGACCCAGTACTTC
TRBJ2-7 TRBV20-1 TRBD2 many CSASEPRLAGEYEQYF TGCAGTGCTAGTGAACCCCGACTAGCGGGAGAGTACGAGCAGTACTTC
TRBJ2-2 TRBV12-3/TRBV12-4 . . CASSIGQRNTGELFF TGTGCCAGCAGTATCGGGCAGCGGAACACCGGGGAGCTGTTTTTT
TRBJ2-1 TRBV5-4 TRBD2 . CASSRLTSGMGNEQFF TGTGCCAGCAGCCGCCTGACTAGCGGGATGGGGAATGAGCAGTTCTTC
TRBJ1-5 TRBV20-1 TRBD1 many CSASANTNPGTGGGRSNQPQHF TGCAGTGCTTCCGCCAATACAAATCCTGGGACAGGGGGAGGTAGGAGCAATCAGCCCCAGCATTTT
TRBJ1-5 TRBV20-1 . few CSAKSGAGLGQPQHF TGCAGTGCTAAATCTGGGGCAGGGTTAGGTCAGCCCCAGCATTTT
TRBJ2-7 TRBV4-2 . few CASSQSPDRLFYEQYF TGTGCCAGCAGCCAATCCCCCGACAGATTGTTCTACGAGCAGTACTTC
TRBJ2-2 TRBV5-1 . . CASSPGVVRTQNTGELFF TGCGCCAGCAGCCCGGGGGTGGTCCGGACCCAAAACACCGGGGAGCTGTTTTTT
TRBJ2-5 TRBV24-1 . . CATSGLMGETQYF TGTGCCACCAGTGGTCTAATGGGGGAGACCCAGTACTTC
TRBJ2-7 TRBV20-1 . few CSARELTGKIYEQYF TGCAGTGCTAGAGAACTAACGGGGAAAATCTACGAGCAGTACTTC
TRBJ1-5 TRBV29-1 . . CSVTGSSNQPQHF TGCAGCGTTACAGGGTCTAGCAATCAGCCCCAGCATTTT
TRBJ2-7 TRBV7-2 TRBD2 few CASSLRASGGKSYEQYF TGTGCCAGCAGCTTACGGGCTAGCGGGGGGAAATCCTACGAGCAGTACTTC
TRBJ2-7 TRBV20-1 . . CSARRQNSYEQYF TGCAGTGCTAGACGGCAGAACTCCTACGAGCAGTACTTC
TRBJ2-4 TRBV28 TRBD1 . CASRGQELAKNIQYF TGTGCCAGCAGGGGACAGGAACTAGCCAAAAACATTCAGTACTTC
TRBJ2-3 TRBV7-2 . few CASGLRTDTQYF TGTGCCAGCGGTCTCAGAACAGATACGCAGTATTTT
TRBJ2-7 TRBV18 TRBD1 few CASSPGGQDYEQYF TGTGCCAGCTCACCGGGGGGACAGGATTACGAGCAGTACTTC
TRBJ1-2 TRBV5-1 . many CASSPTRGRGYGYTF TGCGCCAGCAGCCCAACCCGGGGCAGGGGCTATGGCTACACCTTC